The next 23 T cell receptor beta chains were all read from a single sample in a study of T cells in women clearing cervical HPV infection. Assay used: immunoSEQ multiplex PCR; TCRdb lists only in-frame clones, some missing. This sample contains nearly 20,000 clones. Sequencing was carried out using blood buffy coat. These receptors were taken from a woman aged 18 to 75 with a cervical HPV16 infection that either progressed to CIN3+ or cleared (not recorded which).

This clone is medium-sized (0.01 to 0.1%) by frequency. The sequenced fragment ends 3 residues before the CDR3 boundary, so the rest is inferred from the germline J gene. The chain employs TRBV18 and TRBJ2-5; a weak D match, TRBD2 (7 bases). The CDR3 runs 17 residues. Germline CDR1 is KGHSH and CDR2 is LQKENI. The V end lost 3 bases, the J end lost 2 bases, and 19 bases lay between the germline ends. CDR3 bases read: TGTGCCAGCTCACCCTACGTGGACAAGGGGGGGCAAGAGACC. Translating gives CASSPYVDKGGQET. The complete CDR3 reads CASSPYVDKGGQETQYF.

Points on this clone: The CDR3 extends 3 residues past the end of the read, so its final part is completed from the germline J gene. The rearrangement uses TRBV12-3 or TRBV12-4 and TRBJ1-1; 7 bases fit TRBD1. The CDR3 loop spans 14 amino acids. V trimming: 6 bases; J trimming: 4 bases; junction bases outside the gene matches: 8. CDR3 bases read: TGTGCCAGCAGCTTGACAGGGTACTCCACTGAA. Its translation is CASSLTGYSTE. The full CDR3 protein reads CASSLTGYSTEAFF.

On this clone: Coverage ceases 3 residues before the CDR3 finishes, and the germline J gene fills in the end. The chain employs TRBV29-1 and TRBJ2-5; TRBD2 matches at 7 bases. The CDR3 length is 12 residues. V shed 5 bases and J 7 bases; nucleotides not matched to a gene: 7. Germline V gene sequence: CDR1 SQVTM, CDR2 ANQGSEA. CDR3 residues: CSVPGTTRTQYF. The CDR3 bases that were read are TGCAGCGTTCCCGGGACTACAAGGACC.

A word on this clone: The CDR3 is cut off 3 residues early in the read; its end comes from the germline J gene. The J gene is TRBJ2-3, the V gene TRBV20-1; 8 bases map to TRBD2. Trimming at V came to 4 bases and at J to 6 bases, leaving 12 bases not matched to a gene. CDR1 and CDR2 (germline): DFQATT, SNEGSKA (reference sequence). CDR3 length: 15 amino acids. CDR3 protein: CSAIGWTGGPDTQYF. CDR3 DNA (partial): TGCAGTGCTATTGGTTGGACGGGGGGGCCTGATACG.

Note on this clone: The CDR3 end lies 3 residues beyond the end of the read and is filled in from the germline J gene. The V call is TRBV13, the J call TRBJ1-6; D might be TRBD1 (6 bases). This CDR3 spans 14 amino acids. Germline V lookup: CDR1 PRHDT, CDR2 FYEKMQ (reference sequence). Trimming took off 5 bases at V and 5 bases at J, with 10 bases between the two ends. Incomplete CDR3 DNA: TGTGCCAGCAGCCAACAGGGTAATAATTCACCC. The encoded protein is CASSQQGNNSP. Given in full, the CDR3 is CASSQQGNNSPLHF.

About this clone: The read comes to an end 3 residues before the CDR3 does, leaving the germline J gene to fill in the end. The genes are TRBV2 and TRBJ2-3; 7 nucleotides agree with TRBD1. The CDR3 has 14 residues. Looked up from germline, CDR1 is SNHLY and CDR2 is FYNNEI. After removal of 4 bases from V and 1 base from J, the junction contained 2 bases not matched to a gene. CDR3 in amino acids: CASSAGQGTDTQYF. The CDR3 bases that were read are TGTGCCAGCAGTGCCGGACAGGGCACAGATACG.

To note about this clone: The observed sequence ends 3 residues before the CDR3 terminus, with the missing tail filled in from the germline J gene. The J gene is TRBJ2-3, the V gene TRBV20-1; 9 nucleotides match TRBD2. CDR1 DFQATT and CDR2 SNEGSKA come from the germline V gene (reference sequence). The CDR3 runs 15 residues. Losses at the gene ends were 0 bases for V and 4 bases for J; bases not matched to a gene: 5. The chain's CDR3 is CSARDRQRGADTQYF. The covered CDR3 bases are TGCAGTGCTAGAGATCGACAGCGGGGGGCAGATACG.

CDR3 sequence: CASYRGPGNEQFF. CDR3 DNA, as far as it was read: TGTGCCAGCTACAGGGGGCCCGGCAATGAG. This chain uses TRBV2 with TRBJ2-1; 9 nucleotides match TRBD1. The CDR3 goes on 3 residues after the read ends, and that part is filled in from the germline J gene. The V gene end was trimmed by 8 bases and the J gene end by 6 bases; junction bases not matched to a gene: 5. CDR3 length: 13 residues. In germline, CDR1 is SNHLY, CDR2 FYNNEI.

Comment on this clone: From the germline J gene comes the end of the CDR3, since the read stops 3 residues before it. The chain has TRBV19 and TRBJ2-1; 7 nucleotides align to TRBD2. This CDR3 is built from 14 residues. Germline V CDR1 and CDR2: LNHDA, SQIVND (reference sequence). Trimming cost V 3 bases and J 9 bases; bases outside gene matches: 8. CDR3 DNA (partial): TGTGCCAGTAGTATTGGCGGGGGAGGTAGTGAG. Its protein is CASSIGGGGSE. The full-length CDR3 reads as CASSIGGGGSEQFF.

To note about this clone: Read coverage stops 3 residues before the CDR3 terminus; the germline J gene supplies the remainder. J is TRBJ1-4 and V is TRBV30, with a possible D match to TRBD1 (6 bases). Trimming removed 1 base at V and 2 bases at J, with 17 bases between. The CDR3 is 17 residues long. Germline V gene lookup returns CDR1 GTSNPN and CDR2 SVGIG (reference sequence). The DNA read from the CDR3 is TGTGCCTGGAGTGGGGGACAACACGTCTGGACTAATGAAAAA. Translated, it gives CAWSGGQHVWTNEK. The whole CDR3 sequence is CAWSGGQHVWTNEKLFF.

In the case of this clone: The sequence runs out 3 residues before the end of the CDR3; the remainder is reconstructed from the germline J gene. This chain joins TRBV7-6 and TRBJ2-1; 10 bases match TRBD2. This CDR3 has 16 residues. Germline V gives CDR1 SGHVS, CDR2 FNYEAQ. V gave up 4 bases and J gave up 3 bases; unmatched junction bases: 6. CDR3 protein: CASSSLAGAYYNEQFF. The sequenced part of the CDR3 DNA is TGTGCCAGCAGCTCGCTAGCGGGGGCTTACTACAATGAG. The full variable domain, in which reference TRBV7-6 and TRBJ2-1 provide the parts outside the CDR3, is GAGVSQSPRYKVTKRGQDVALRCDPISGHVSLYWYRQALGQGPEFLTYFNYEAQQDKSGLPNDRFSAERPEGSISTLTIQRTEQRDSAMYRCASSSLAGAYYNEQFFGPGTRLTVL.

Of note for this clone: One junction end does not reproduce the germline sequence, and a read error may be involved. The read stops 3 residues short of the end of the CDR3; the missing end is completed from the germline J gene. The gene calls are TRBV7-7 and TRBJ1-6, with 9 bases that match TRBD1. Looked up from germline, CDR1 is SSHAT and CDR2 is FNYEAQ (reference sequence). The CDR3 totals 17 residues. This chain's CDR3 is CASSLDGTGWQNSPLHF. The sequenced CDR3 bases are TGTGCTAGCAGCTTAGATGGGACAGGGTGGCAAAATTCACCC. The full variable domain, in which reference TRBV7-7 and TRBJ1-6 provide the parts outside the CDR3, is GAGVSQSPRYKVTKRGQDVTLRCDPISSHATLYWYQQALGQGPEFLTYFNYEAQPDKSGLPSDRFSAERPEGSISTLTIQRTEQRDSAMYRCASSLDGTGWQNSPLHFGNGTRLTVT.

A remark on this clone: The read finishes 3 residues shy of the CDR3 end, and the germline J gene is used to complete it. The chain links TRBV7-2 to TRBJ2-5, with TRBD2 identical over 10 bases. The CDR3 spans 14 residues. Germline V CDR1 and CDR2: SGHTA, FQGNSA. The CDR3 DNA, read in part, is TGTGCCAGCAGGGCTAGCGGGGGCCCGAAAACC. It translates to CASRASGGPKT. The CDR3 in full is CASRASGGPKTQYF.

A remark on this clone: Sequencing ends 3 residues short of the CDR3 end; the germline J gene provides the rest. The rearrangement joins TRBV20-1 to TRBJ2-1; TRBD2 matches 7 bases. From germline, CDR1 is DFQATT and CDR2 SNEGSKA (reference sequence). V lost 0 bases and J lost 4; bases outside the gene matches: 12. The CDR3 is 17 amino acids. The chain's CDR3 is CSARDPVLAESYNEQFF. CDR3 DNA, as far as it was read: TGCAGTGCTAGAGACCCTGTCCTAGCGGAGAGTTACAATGAG.

Comment on this clone: The read terminates 3 residues ahead of where the CDR3 ends, so the germline J gene completes it. The chain combines TRBV30 with TRBJ2-7; a possible D gene is TRBD2 (6 bases). The CDR3 loop spans 13 amino acids. Germline lookup yields CDR1 GTSNPN and CDR2 SVGIG (reference sequence). The V end was cut by 5 bases, the J end by 1 base, with 12 bases between. The covered CDR3 bases are TGTGCCTGGGCTGACGGGACTTCCTACGAG. Translation: CAWADGTSYE. The CDR3 as a whole reads CAWADGTSYEQYF.

Frequency places this clone as medium-sized. Read coverage stops 3 residues before the CDR3 terminus; the germline J gene supplies the remainder. The rearrangement links TRBV10-3 to TRBJ2-7; 11 bases match TRBD1. The CDR3 contains 14 residues. Germline assignment: CDR1 ENHRY and CDR2 SYGVKD. With V trimmed by 6 bases and J by 3 bases, 4 bases remained unmatched. The CDR3 here is CAIRAGQGGYEQYF. Incomplete CDR3 DNA: TGTGCCATCAGGGCGGGACAGGGGGGCTACGAG.

Note on this clone: The read is 3 residues too short to cover the CDR3 end, so that end is filled in from the germline J gene. The chain is built from TRBV15 and TRBJ1-2; D unresolved. V shed 0 bases and J shed 4 bases, with 12 bases lying between them. Germline V gene lookup returns CDR1 LNHNV and CDR2 YYDKDF (reference sequence). The CDR3 runs to 15 residues. The part of the CDR3 DNA that was read is TGTGCCACCAGCAGAGATAGAACAGCCAGCTATGGC. Translating it yields CATSRDRTASYG. The whole CDR3 protein reads CATSRDRTASYGYTF. The full variable domain, completed using reference TRBV15 and TRBJ1-2, is DAMVIQNPRYQVTQFGKPVTLSCSQTLNHNVMYWYQQKSSQAPKLLFHYYDKDFNNEADTPDNFQSRRPNTSFCFLDIRSPGLGDTAMYLCATSRDRTASYGYTFGSGTRLTVV.

With regard to this clone: The read ends 3 residues early relative to the CDR3; the germline J gene fills the gap. The V call is TRBV6-2 or TRBV6-3, the J call TRBJ2-7; TRBD1 agrees at 8 bases. The CDR3 length is 16 residues. Trimming at V came to 6 bases and at J to 2 bases, leaving 12 bases not matched to a gene. Germline-derived CDR1 and CDR2 are MNHEY and SVGEGT. The sequenced CDR3 bases are TGTGCCAGCAGCCAAACGCCGGGACAGGCAACCTACGAG. As protein: CASSQTPGQATYE. The entire CDR3 protein is CASSQTPGQATYEQYF.

Of note for this clone: The CDR3 end lies 3 residues beyond the end of the read and is filled in from the germline J gene. The chain couples TRBV20-1 to TRBJ1-2; possible D gene TRBD1, 5 bases. The CDR3 is 13 residues long. Trimming left V 0 bases short and J 7 bases short, with 12 bases between. CDR1 DFQATT and CDR2 SNEGSKA come from the germline V gene (reference sequence). CDR3 DNA, as far as it was read: TGCAGTGCTAGAGATGGGGGGATTAGTGGC. Residues: CSARDGGISG. The full CDR3 reads CSARDGGISGYTF.

Concerning this clone itself: The read stops 3 residues short of the end of the CDR3; the missing end is completed from the germline J gene. V is TRBV30 and J is TRBJ2-7, with D perhaps TRBD2 (5 bases). Trimming removed 3 bases from V and 6 bases from J, with 9 bases in between. The CDR3 runs 11 residues. The germline V gene encodes CDR1 GTSNPN and CDR2 SVGIG (reference sequence). Here the CDR3 reads CAWSAGGEQYF. The covered CDR3 bases are TGTGCCTGGAGCGCGGGTGGCGAG.

Regarding this clone: The read halts 3 residues ahead of the CDR3 end, with the missing end drawn from the germline J gene. This chain connects TRBV7-2 to TRBJ2-7; 10 nucleotides line up with TRBD2. CDR3 length: 15 amino acids. The germline V gene has CDR1 SGHTA and CDR2 FQGNSA. J lost 6 bases, V lost 5 bases, and 10 bases had no gene match. CDR3 loop: CASSTTSGAQGEQYF. The DNA read from the CDR3 is TGTGCCAGCAGCACTACTAGCGGGGCGCAGGGCGAG.

In regard to this clone: The read gets to within 3 residues of the CDR3 end, and the germline J gene fills in the rest. This chain connects TRBV5-1 to TRBJ2-7; a possible D gene is TRBD1 (6 bases). CDR1 is SGHRS, CDR2 YFSETQ, per germline. This CDR3 has 13 residues. Deletions cut 3 bases from V and 5 bases from J, with 12 bases between. The CDR3 reads CASSSQGGHEQYF. The covered CDR3 bases are TGCGCCAGCAGCTCACAGGGTGGCCACGAG.

Regarding this clone: The CDR3 end is not reached by the read, which stops 3 residues before it; the germline J gene fills it in. The chain carries TRBV19 and TRBJ1-4; D is ambiguous. Germline-derived CDR1 and CDR2 are LNHDA and SQIVND (reference sequence). This CDR3 contains 12 residues. V lost 6 bases and J lost 7, with 9 bases in between. CDR3 bases read: TGTGCCAGTAGCCAGGTTCGTGAAAAA. Translated: CASSQVREK. The full CDR3 protein reads CASSQVREKLFF.